A selection of T cell receptor beta chains follows, all from one sample in a study of early T cells in non-severe SARS-CoV-2 infection. TCRdb re-derived calls from the 5' RACE reads in MiXCR, one entry per CDR3 protein. The sample yields about 80,000 distinct CDR3 sequences, roughly an eighth seen once. The sequencing sample was made of whole blood. These receptor sequences come from an adult who was a healthcare worker with PCR-confirmed SARS-CoV-2 infection or an uninfected control (not recorded which). The CDR3 runs from the conserved cysteine through the conserved F or W. Each record gives: V gene, CDR3 length, J gene, CDR3 protein.

>TRBV29-1|15|TRBJ1-3
CSVGVLGGPGNTIYF
>TRBV6-6|14|TRBJ2-2
CASSYSGITGELFF
>TRBV6-2/TRBV6-3|13|TRBJ1-5
CAVTGFGNQPQHF
>TRBV11-2|17|TRBJ2-3
CASSTRPTSGPLRTQYF
>TRBV12-5|14|TRBJ1-1
CASVQGNMNTEAFF
>TRBV15|15|TRBJ2-1
CATSTTTMIYNEQFF
>TRBV6-5|14|TRBJ2-7
CASIGGSGGYEQYF
>TRBV3-1|17|TRBJ1-2
CASSQGHRLSRHYGYTF
>TRBV4-1|17|TRBJ2-2
CASSRPFNRQGGGELFF
>TRBV20-1|13|TRBJ1-1
CSARADRAAEAFF
>TRBV20-1|9|TRBJ1-2
CSVNPGYTF
>TRBV10-3|15|TRBJ1-3
CAISESSGNAGTIYF
>TRBV28|15|TRBJ2-7
CASSATGTGPHEQYF